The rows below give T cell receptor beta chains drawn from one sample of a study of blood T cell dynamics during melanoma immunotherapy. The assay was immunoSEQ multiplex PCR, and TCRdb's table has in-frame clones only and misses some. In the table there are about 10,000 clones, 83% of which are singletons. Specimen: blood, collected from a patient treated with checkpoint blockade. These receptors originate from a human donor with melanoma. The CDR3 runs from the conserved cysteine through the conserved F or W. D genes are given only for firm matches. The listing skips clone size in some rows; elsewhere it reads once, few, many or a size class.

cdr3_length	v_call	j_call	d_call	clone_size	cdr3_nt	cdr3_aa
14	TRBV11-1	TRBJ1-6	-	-	TGTGCCAGCAGCTTTTATTCAGGGAATTCACCCCTCCACTTT	CASSFYSGNSPLHF
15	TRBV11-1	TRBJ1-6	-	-	TGTGCCAGCAGCTTAACCCCCGGAAGGCCTTCACCCCTCCACTTT	CASSLTPGRPSPLHF
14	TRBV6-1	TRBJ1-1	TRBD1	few	TGTGCCAGCAGTGAACGGGACAGGGCCTCCTGGGCTTTCTTT	CASSERDRASWAFF
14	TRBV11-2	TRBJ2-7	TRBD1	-	TGTGCCAGCAGCCAGGGACAGGTCGCCTACGAGCAGTACTTC	CASSQGQVAYEQYF
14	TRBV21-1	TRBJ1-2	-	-	TGTGCCAGCAGCGTCTCGACAGGGTGCGATGGCTACACCTTC	CASSVSTGCDGYTF
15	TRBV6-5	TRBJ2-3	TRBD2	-	TGTGCCAGCAGACCCGGGACTAGCGGTACAGATACGCAGTATTTT	CASRPGTSGTDTQYF
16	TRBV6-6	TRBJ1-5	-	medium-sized	TGTGCCAGCAGTTACATGGGGGGGGTTAGCAATCAGCCCCAGCATTTT	CASSYMGGVSNQPQHF
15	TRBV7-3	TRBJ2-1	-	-	TGTGCCAGCAGCCCAAATGGGGGGGCTTACAATGAGCAGTTCTTC	CASSPNGGAYNEQFF
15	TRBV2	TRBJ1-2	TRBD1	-	TGTGCCAGCAGGGGGACAGGGGGCAGTATCTATGGCTACACCTTC	CASRGTGGSIYGYTF
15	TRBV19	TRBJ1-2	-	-	TGTGCCAGTAGGCCCGGGGGGACGGGTCTGGATGGCTACACCTTC	CASRPGGTGLDGYTF
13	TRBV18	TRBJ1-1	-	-	TGTGCCAGCTCACGGGACCGAGGGGCTGAAGCTTTCTTT	CASSRDRGAEAFF
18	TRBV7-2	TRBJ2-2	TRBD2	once	TGTGCCAGCAGCTTAGAATTGGCGGGAGGAGGAAACACCGGGGAGCTGTTTTTT	CASSLELAGGGNTGELFF
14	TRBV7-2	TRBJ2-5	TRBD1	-	TGTGCCAGCAGCTACGGACAGGGCCAAGAGACCCAGTACTTC	CASSYGQGQETQYF
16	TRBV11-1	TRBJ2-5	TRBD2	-	TGTGCCAGCAGCTTAGCTCCTAGCGGGGGTCAAGAGACCCAGTACTTC	CASSLAPSGGQETQYF
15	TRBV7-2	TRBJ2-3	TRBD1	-	TGTGCCAGCAAGAGGGGGACAGGGAGCACAGATACGCAGTATTTT	CASKRGTGSTDTQYF
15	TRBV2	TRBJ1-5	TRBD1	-	TGTGCCAGCAGTCTGACAGGGCTAGGCAATCAGCCCCAGCATTTT	CASSLTGLGNQPQHF
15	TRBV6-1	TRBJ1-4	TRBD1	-	TGTGCCAGCAATACCCGGGACAGCCTTAATGAAAAACTGTTTTTT	CASNTRDSLNEKLFF
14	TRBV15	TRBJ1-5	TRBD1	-	TGTGCCACCAGCGGACAGGGGCGCAATCAGCCCCAGCATTTT	CATSGQGRNQPQHF
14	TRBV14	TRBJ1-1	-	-	TGTGCCAGCAGCTTCGGGGCGATGAACACTGAAGCTTTCTTT	CASSFGAMNTEAFF
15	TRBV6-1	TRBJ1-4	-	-	TGTGCCAGCAGTGGGGTTTTGGGAGTCGGGGAAAAACTGTTTTTT	CASSGVLGVGEKLFF
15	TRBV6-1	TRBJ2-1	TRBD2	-	TGTGCCAGCAGTGAACTAGCGGGAGCCTACAATGAGCAGTTCTTC	CASSELAGAYNEQFF
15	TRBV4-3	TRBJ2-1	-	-	TGCGCCAGCAGCCAAGGCCAGAACGCTCCTAATGAGCAGTTCTTC	CASSQGQNAPNEQFF
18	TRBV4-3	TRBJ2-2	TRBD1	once	TGCGCCAGCAGCCGTACGGGACAGGGGATAAGTTACACCGGGGAGCTGTTTTTT	CASSRTGQGISYTGELFF
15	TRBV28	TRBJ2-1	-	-	TGTGCCAGCAGCACGGAGGGACGGAATTACAATGAGCAGTTCTTC	CASSTEGRNYNEQFF
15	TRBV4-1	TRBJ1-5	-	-	TGCGCCAGCAGCCAAGCTTGGGGGATAACTCAGCCCCAGCATTTT	CASSQAWGITQPQHF
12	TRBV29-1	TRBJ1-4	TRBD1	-	TGCAGCGTTGGATGGACAGGTGAAAAACTGTTTTTT	CSVGWTGEKLFF
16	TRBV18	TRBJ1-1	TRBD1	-	TGTGCCAGCTCACCAGGACAGGGGGGGTCGAACACTGAAGCTTTCTTT	CASSPGQGGSNTEAFF
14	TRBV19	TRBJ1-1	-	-	TGTGCCAGTAGCTCCGGGGGTTTGAACACTGAAGCTTTCTTT	CASSSGGLNTEAFF
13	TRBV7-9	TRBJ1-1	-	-	TGTGCCAGCAGCTTTGGGGGGACCACTGAAGCTTTCTTT	CASSFGGTTEAFF
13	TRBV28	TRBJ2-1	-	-	TGTGCCAGCAGCCCTAGTAGCGGGACAGTTGAGATCTTC	CASSPSSGTVEIF
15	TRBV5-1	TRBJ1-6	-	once	TGCGCCAGCAGCTTGGTGGGGGGATATAATTCACCCCTCCACTTT	CASSLVGGYNSPLHF
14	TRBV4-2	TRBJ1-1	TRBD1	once	TGTGCCAGCAGACGGGGACAGCTGAACACTGAAGCTTTCTTT	CASRRGQLNTEAFF
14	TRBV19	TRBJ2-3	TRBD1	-	TGTGCCAGTAGTCCTCAGGGGGTGTCAGATACGCAGTATTTT	CASSPQGVSDTQYF
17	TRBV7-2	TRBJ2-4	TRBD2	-	TGTGCCAGCAGCTCGGGACTAGCGGGAGTAGCCAAAAACATTCAGTACTTC	CASSSGLAGVAKNIQYF
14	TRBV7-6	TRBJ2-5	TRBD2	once	TGTGCCAGCAGCTTACTAGCGGGGGGAGAGACCCAGTACTTC	CASSLLAGGETQYF
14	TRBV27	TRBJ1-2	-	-	TGTGCCAGCAGTTTTCTGCCCCAAGCGGGGGGCTACACCTTC	CASSFLPQAGGYTF
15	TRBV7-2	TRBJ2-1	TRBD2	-	TGTGCCAGCAGATTAAGCGGGGGGGGTTACAATGAGCAGTTCTTC	CASRLSGGGYNEQFF
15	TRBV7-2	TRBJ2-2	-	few	TGTGCCAGCAGGGGAGGGGGGCCGAACACCGGGGAGCTGTTTTTT	CASRGGGPNTGELFF
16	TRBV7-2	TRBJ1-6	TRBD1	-	TGTGCGAGCACCCGCCGGGCGGCAGGGGGCGAGTCACCCCTCCACTTT	CASTRRAAGGESPLHF
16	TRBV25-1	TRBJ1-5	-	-	TGTGCCAGCAGTGACAGCGCCGGGAGAGACAATCAGCCCCAGCATTTT	CASSDSAGRDNQPQHF
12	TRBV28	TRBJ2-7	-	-	TGTGCCAGCAGTGACTCCTCCTACGAGCAGTACTTC	CASSDSSYEQYF
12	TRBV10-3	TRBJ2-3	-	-	TGTGCCATCAGAATGACAGAGGATACGCAGTATTTT	CAIRMTEDTQYF